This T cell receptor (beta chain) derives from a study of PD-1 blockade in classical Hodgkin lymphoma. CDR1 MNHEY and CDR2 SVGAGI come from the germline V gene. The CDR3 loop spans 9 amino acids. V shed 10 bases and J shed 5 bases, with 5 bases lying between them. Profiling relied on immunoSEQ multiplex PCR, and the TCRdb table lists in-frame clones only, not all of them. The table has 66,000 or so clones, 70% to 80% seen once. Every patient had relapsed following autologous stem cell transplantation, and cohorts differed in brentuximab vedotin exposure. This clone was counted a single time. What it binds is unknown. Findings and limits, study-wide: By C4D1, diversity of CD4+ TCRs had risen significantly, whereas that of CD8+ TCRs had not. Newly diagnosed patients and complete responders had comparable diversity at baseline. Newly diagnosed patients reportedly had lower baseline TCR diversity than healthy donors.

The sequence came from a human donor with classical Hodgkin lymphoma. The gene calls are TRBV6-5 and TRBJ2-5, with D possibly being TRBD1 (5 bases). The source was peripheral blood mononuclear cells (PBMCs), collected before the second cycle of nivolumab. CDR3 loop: CATGETQYF. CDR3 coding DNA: TGTGCCACAGGGGAGACCCAGTACTTC.